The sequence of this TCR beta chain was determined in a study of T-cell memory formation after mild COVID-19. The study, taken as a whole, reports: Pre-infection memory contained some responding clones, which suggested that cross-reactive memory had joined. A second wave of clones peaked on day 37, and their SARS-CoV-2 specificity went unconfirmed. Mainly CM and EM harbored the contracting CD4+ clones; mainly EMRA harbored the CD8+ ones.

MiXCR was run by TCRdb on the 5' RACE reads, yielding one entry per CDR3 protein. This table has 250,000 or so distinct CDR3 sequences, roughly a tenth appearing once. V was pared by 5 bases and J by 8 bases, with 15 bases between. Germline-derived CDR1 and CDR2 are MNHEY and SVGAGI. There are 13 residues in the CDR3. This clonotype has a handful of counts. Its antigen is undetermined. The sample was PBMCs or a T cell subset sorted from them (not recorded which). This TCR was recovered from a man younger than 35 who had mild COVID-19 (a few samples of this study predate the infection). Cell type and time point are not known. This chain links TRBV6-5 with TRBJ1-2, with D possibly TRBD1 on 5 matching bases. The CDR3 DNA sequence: TGTGCCAGCAGTCGCATAGACAGCGGCGGCTACACCTTC. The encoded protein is CASSRIDSGGYTF.